A single sample is the source of the 11 T cell receptor beta chains below, sequenced in a study of cytomegalovirus exposure and HLA in healthy donors. In the PCR, 60 Vbeta and 13 Jbeta primers were used. Sequencing used immunoSEQ multiplex PCR; TCRdb keeps in-frame clones, though not all of them. Of 120,000 or so clones listed, under 90% are singletons. Sequenced: PBMCs. The source is a woman in her thirties or forties in good health and CMV-seronegative.

The V gene is TRBV19, the J gene TRBJ1-2; 11 positions agree with TRBD1. Germline trimming cut 7 bases from V and 8 bases from J; bases unmatched to any gene: 6. Germline CDR1 LNHDA, CDR2 SQIVND (reference sequence). The CDR3 extends over 13 amino acids. CDR3 coding DNA: TGTGCCAGTACCTTGGACAGGGGGCGCGGCTACACCTTC. It translates to CASTLDRGRGYTF.

The CDR3 DNA reads TGTGCCAGCAGCCGGGGGGGCTCCTACAATGAGCAGTTCTTC. This codes for CASSRGGSYNEQFF. The rearrangement links TRBV11-3 to TRBJ2-1; 8 nucleotides match TRBD2. V lost 5 bases and J lost 0; bases outside the gene matches: 0. There are 14 residues in the CDR3. CDR1 and CDR2 from the germline V gene are SGHNT and YENEEA.

This rearrangement joins TRBV4-2 to TRBJ2-7; D perhaps matches TRBD2 (6 bases). The CDR3 extends over 16 amino acids. With 0 bases removed from V and 4 bases from J, the gap between germline ends came to 16 bases. Germline V lookup: CDR1 LGHNA, CDR2 YNFKEQ. For the CDR3, the DNA is TGTGCCAGCAGCCAAGATCGGAGATTAGCGGTGTACGAGCAGTACTTC. Amino acids: CASSQDRRLAVYEQYF.

CDR3 DNA: TGTGCCAGCAGCTTAGTGTCGGGAGATATTGAGCAGTTCTTC. Protein product: CASSLVSGDIEQFF. This chain joins TRBV7-3 and TRBJ2-1; weak D call: TRBD2 (6 bases). The V and J ends lost 2 bases and 9 bases respectively, with 14 bases between them. Germline CDR1 and CDR2: SGHTA and FQGTGA. The length of the CDR3 is 14 residues.

The J gene is TRBJ2-5, the V gene TRBV18; TRBD1 matches 7 bases. Looked up from germline, CDR1 is KGHSH and CDR2 is LQKENI. V gave up 6 bases and J gave up 1 base; unmatched junction bases: 5. The CDR3 runs 14 residues. Here the CDR3 reads CASSIRQGQETQYF. CDR3 in DNA: TGTGCCAGCTCCATTCGACAGGGCCAAGAGACCCAGTACTTC.

The genes are TRBV11-2 and TRBJ2-7; tentative D call: TRBD2 (6 bases). The V gene lost 2 bases and the J gene lost 4 bases, with 12 bases spanning the gap. Germline-derived CDR1 and CDR2 are SGHAT and FQNNGV. The CDR3 covers 14 residues. The CDR3 sequence: CASSLRLDGYEQYF. The CDR3 DNA sequence: TGTGCCAGCAGCTTAAGACTAGACGGATACGAGCAGTACTTC.

The gene calls are TRBV30 and TRBJ1-5; tentative D call: TRBD1 (5 bases). The CDR3 consists of 13 residues. Germline CDR1 is GTSNPN and CDR2 is SVGIG (reference sequence). The germline V and J ends were trimmed by 1 base and 7 bases, with 11 bases remaining between them. The CDR3 DNA is TGTGCCTGGAGTGACATAACAGGCCAGCCCCAGCATTTT. This translates into CAWSDITGQPQHF.

The chain joins TRBV11-2 to TRBJ1-5, with D possibly being TRBD1 (5 bases). Per the germline V gene, CDR1 is SGHAT and CDR2 is FQNNGV. The CDR3 covers 15 residues. The ends were cut back, 1 base at V and 5 bases at J, with 12 bases in the middle. The CDR3 sequence is CASSLGRGPYQPQHF. The CDR3 coding sequence is TGTGCCAGCAGCTTAGGGAGGGGACCCTATCAGCCCCAGCATTTT.

This rearrangement joins TRBV5-1 to TRBJ1-1; no definite D call. Trimming took 0 bases from V and 1 from J, leaving 10 bases between them. Germline V gene sequence: CDR1 SGHRS, CDR2 YFSETQ. This CDR3 has 15 amino acids. In nucleotides, the CDR3 is TGCGCCAGCAGCTTGGAGCCAGGTAAGAACACTGAAGCTTTCTTT. Protein product: CASSLEPGKNTEAFF.

The V gene is TRBV28, the J gene TRBJ2-5, with a weak D call TRBD1 (6 bases). Germline assignment: CDR1 MDHEN and CDR2 SYDVKM. This CDR3 has 15 amino acids. The V gene lost 5 bases and the J gene lost 4 bases, with 17 bases spanning the gap. CDR3 sequence reads: CASSDSRTDLETQYF. As DNA, the CDR3 is TGTGCCAGCAGTGACAGTAGGACAGACTTAGAGACCCAGTACTTC.

This sequence joins TRBV5-1 and TRBJ2-3, with 7 bases matching TRBD2. The germline V gene has CDR1 SGHRS and CDR2 YFSETQ. V shed 5 bases, J shed 3 bases, and the junction held 6 bases outside the gene matches. The CDR3 spans 14 residues. CDR3 DNA sequence: TGCGCCAGCAGAAGGGAGGGCCTTACAGATACGCAGTATTTT. Translated, it gives CASRREGLTDTQYF.